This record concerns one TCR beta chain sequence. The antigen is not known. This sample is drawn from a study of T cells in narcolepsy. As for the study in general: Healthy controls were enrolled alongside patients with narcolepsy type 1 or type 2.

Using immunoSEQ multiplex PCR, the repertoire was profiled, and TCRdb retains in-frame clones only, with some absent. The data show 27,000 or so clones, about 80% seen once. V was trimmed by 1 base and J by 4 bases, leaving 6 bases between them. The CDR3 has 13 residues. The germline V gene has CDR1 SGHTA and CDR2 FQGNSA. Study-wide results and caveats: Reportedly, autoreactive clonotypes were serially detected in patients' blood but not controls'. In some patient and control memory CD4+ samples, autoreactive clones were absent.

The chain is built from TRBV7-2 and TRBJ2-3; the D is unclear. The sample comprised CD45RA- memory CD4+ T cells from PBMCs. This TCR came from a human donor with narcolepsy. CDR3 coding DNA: TGTGCCAGCAGCTTAGTAGTGGCAGATACGCAGTATTTT. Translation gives CASSLVVADTQYF.